One sample yielded the 22 T cell receptor beta chains listed below, sequenced in a study of blood T cell repertoires in COVID-19 (dated by TCRdb to about 2020). Libraries were made using the immunoSEQ multiplex PCR assay. This immuneACCESS table, as held by TCRdb, lists in-frame sequences with V and J called but not all clones. Of the missing ones, under half trace to an unresolved V gene in checked studies; the others have no known cause. The sample data list roughly 140,000 clones, and roughly 85% of these were observed just once. The ten most abundant clones make up under 3% of the sample. The sequencing sample was made of peripheral blood. Receptor source: a man aged 45-65 years with acute or convalescent COVID-19.

The gene calls are TRBV11-2 and TRBJ2-3; TRBD1 agrees at 7 bases. Per the germline V gene, CDR1 is SGHAT and CDR2 is FQNNGV. This CDR3 has 13 amino acids. V shed 5 bases, J shed 5 bases, and the junction held 4 bases outside the gene matches. This CDR3 is CASSLTGVDTQYF. The CDR3, as DNA: TGTGCCAGCAGCCTCACAGGGGTAGATACGCAGTATTTT.

This sequence joins TRBV3-1 (or the pseudogene TRBV3-2) and TRBJ2-7, with 7 positions matching TRBD2. In germline, CDR1 is LGHDT, CDR2 YNNKEL (reference sequence). Trimming took 4 bases from V and 6 from J; bases not matched to a gene: 9. This CDR3 has 14 amino acids. DNA for the CDR3: TGTGCCAGCAGCCCCATCCGGACTAGAGGCGAGCAGTACTTC. Protein sequence: CASSPIRTRGEQYF.

This clone has a handful of counts. The rearrangement uses TRBV28 and TRBJ1-2; 8 positions agree with TRBD1. Germline V gives CDR1 MDHEN, CDR2 SYDVKM. The CDR3 runs to 13 residues. The V and J ends lost 6 bases and 8 bases, in that order; junction bases with no gene match: 8. This CDR3 reads CASRRTGQNGYTF. DNA of the CDR3: TGTGCCAGCAGGCGGACAGGGCAGAACGGCTACACCTTC.

The V call is TRBV6-6, the J call TRBJ1-1; the D is unclear. Trimming removed 4 bases at V and 2 bases at J, with 8 bases between. The germline V gene has CDR1 MNHNY and CDR2 SVGAGI (reference sequence). The CDR3 extends over 13 amino acids. The CDR3 region is CASSFGPNTEAFF. In nucleotides, the CDR3 is TGTGCCAGCAGTTTCGGTCCAAACACTGAAGCTTTCTTT.

V usage is TRBV6-5 and J usage is TRBJ1-1, with D hard to call. Germline-derived CDR1 and CDR2 are MNHEY and SVGAGI. CDR3 length: 15 amino acids. Trimming took 6 bases from V and 4 from J, leaving 18 bases between them. CDR3 DNA sequence: TGTGCCAGCAGCTCCTGGAGAGGCACTGGCACTGAAGCTTTCTTT. Residues: CASSSWRGTGTEAFF.

This clone was observed a single time. V and J are TRBV2 and TRBJ2-5; D is unresolved. The CDR3 has 11 residues. The V and J ends lost 3 bases and 5 bases respectively, with 4 bases between them. Germline CDR1 SNHLY, CDR2 FYNNEI. CDR3 residues: CASSDYETQYF. For the CDR3, the DNA is TGTGCCAGCAGTGATTATGAGACCCAGTACTTC.

V usage is TRBV10-3 and J usage is TRBJ2-1, with 8 bases matching TRBD1. Unmatched junction bases numbered 12, after V lost 6 bases and J lost 8 bases. CDR3 length: 15 residues. The germline V gene has CDR1 ENHRY and CDR2 SYGVKD. CDR3 DNA: TGTGCCATCAGGCAAGGACAGGGAGGTTATGATGAGCAGTTCTTC. This encodes CAIRQGQGGYDEQFF.

The CDR3 DNA follows: TGTGCCAGCAGCTTAGATAAGGGAGGACAGGGGCTCGCTAACACCGGGGAGCTGTTTTTT. Residues: CASSLDKGGQGLANTGELFF. The gene calls are TRBV11-2 and TRBJ2-2; 9 nucleotides line up with TRBD1. The V and J ends lost 0 bases and 2 bases, in that order; junction bases with no gene match: 13. Germline values: CDR1 SGHAT, CDR2 FQNNGV. This CDR3 comprises 20 residues.

The V call is TRBV5-6, the J call TRBJ2-5; a possible D gene is TRBD1 (6 bases). This CDR3 is 15 amino acids long. Per germline, CDR1 SGHDT and CDR2 YYEEEE. Trimming took 3 bases from V and 5 from J, leaving 17 bases between them. CDR3 sequence: CASSYYRDVRETQYF. The CDR3 DNA reads TGTGCCAGCAGCTACTACAGGGATGTTCGGGAGACCCAGTACTTC.

The chain joins TRBV11-1 to TRBJ2-7; TRBD2 is a possible D gene (5 bases). The CDR3 contains 15 residues. The germline V gene has CDR1 SGHAT and CDR2 FQDESV (reference sequence). Trimming stripped 0 bases from V and 2 bases from J, with 11 bases between. The CDR3 region is CASSLAGGRTYEQYF. CDR3 sequence (DNA): TGTGCCAGCAGCTTAGCAGGCGGGCGAACCTACGAGCAGTACTTC.

This clone was seen once. The CDR3 here is CASSEQDNSNQPQHF. CDR3 nucleotide sequence: TGTGCCAGCAGTGAACAGGATAATAGCAATCAGCCCCAGCATTTT. The chain has TRBV6-1 and TRBJ1-5, with D unclear. The CDR3 is 15 residues long. Trimming left V 2 bases short and J 0 bases short, with 8 bases between. Germline V lookup: CDR1 MNHNS, CDR2 SASEGT.

V and J are TRBV5-1 and TRBJ2-3, with D unclear. V gave up 4 bases and J gave up 0 bases, with 18 bases separating them. Germline-derived CDR1 and CDR2 are SGHRS and YFSETQ. This CDR3 contains 17 residues. The CDR3 protein is CASSTAGLTASTDTQYF. Here the CDR3 DNA reads TGCGCCAGCAGCACGGCAGGCCTGACCGCCAGCACAGATACGCAGTATTTT.

The chain links TRBV3-1 (or the pseudogene TRBV3-2) to TRBJ2-2; D might be TRBD2 (6 bases). Trimming stripped 0 bases from V and 9 bases from J, with 8 bases between. There are 13 residues in the CDR3. The germline CDR1 and CDR2 sequences are LGHDT and YNNKEL (reference sequence). The CDR3 sequence: CASSQDREWELFF. CDR3 DNA: TGTGCCAGCAGCCAAGATCGGGAGTGGGAGCTGTTTTTT.

The DNA of the CDR3 is TGTGCCAGTAGTGCCGGGACAGGGGGCACTGAAGCTTTCTTT. Its protein is CASSAGTGGTEAFF. The chain is built from TRBV19 and TRBJ1-1; 11 bases are shared with TRBD1. This CDR3 has 14 amino acids. Per the germline V gene, CDR1 is LNHDA and CDR2 is SQIVND (reference sequence). Trimming took 5 bases from V and 4 from J; bases not matched to a gene: 3.

The chain joins TRBV5-1 to TRBJ2-7, with 8 bases aligning to TRBD2. The V segment lost 0 bases and the J segment 6 bases; nucleotides outside the gene matches: 8. Germline CDR1 SGHRS, CDR2 YFSETQ. This CDR3 comprises 15 residues. The chain's CDR3 is CASSLVREGHGEQYF. The CDR3 region has the DNA TGCGCCAGCAGCTTGGTCCGGGAGGGCCATGGCGAGCAGTACTTC. The entire variable domain, with the rest obtained from reference TRBV5-1 and TRBJ2-7, is as follows: KAGVTQTPRYLIKTRGQQVTLSCSPISGHRSVSWYQQTPGQGLQFLFEYFSETQRNKGNFPGRFSGRQFSNSRSEMNVSTLELGDSALYLCASSLVREGHGEQYFGPGTRLTVT.

This chain connects TRBV3-1 (or the pseudogene TRBV3-2) to TRBJ2-7, with 7 bases matching TRBD1. Germline CDR1 is LGHDT and CDR2 is YNNKEL (reference sequence). The length of the CDR3 is 13 residues. V trimming: 2 bases; J trimming: 5 bases; junction bases outside the gene matches: 3. CDR3 protein: CASSQRGLDEQYF. The CDR3 DNA reads as TGTGCCAGCAGCCAAAGGGGGCTCGACGAGCAGTACTTC.

This clone was recorded a few times. The rearrangement links TRBV20-1 to TRBJ1-1; D may be TRBD1 (5 bases). The CDR3 sequence is 11 residues long. Germline-derived CDR1 and CDR2 are DFQATT and SNEGSKA (reference sequence). The CDR3 DNA reads TGCAGGGCCGAGCGGGGCCCAGAAGCTTTCTTT. This sequence encodes CRAERGPEAFF.

The CDR3, as DNA: TGTGCCAGCTCACTTCCCCAGGGGGCGGCTGGTTCACCCCTCCACTTT. Its translation is CASSLPQGAAGSPLHF. This chain links TRBV18 with TRBJ1-6, with 8 bases that match TRBD1. The CDR3 is 16 residues long. Germline V gives CDR1 KGHSH, CDR2 LQKENI. The ends lost 4 bases at V and 9 bases at J; junction bases unmatched: 11.

The chain carries TRBV15 and TRBJ2-2, with 7 bases identical to TRBD1. CDR1 is LNHNV and CDR2 is YYDKDF in the germline V gene (reference sequence). This CDR3 comprises 14 residues. The V and J ends lost 3 bases and 6 bases, in that order; junction bases with no gene match: 4. The CDR3 DNA follows: TGTGCCACCAGCAGCAGGGGGTTGGCCGGGGAGCTGTTTTTT. Translation gives CATSSRGLAGELFF.

J is TRBJ1-1 and V is TRBV19; D possibly corresponds to TRBD1 (6 bases). V was trimmed by 10 bases and J by 0 bases, leaving 21 bases between them. From germline, CDR1 is LNHDA and CDR2 SQIVND (reference sequence). The CDR3 sequence is 16 residues long. CDR3 sequence: CATKNRAVLLNTEAFF. Written as DNA, the CDR3 is TGTGCCACTAAGAACAGGGCTGTGCTCTTGAACACTGAAGCTTTCTTT.

The chain is built from TRBV19 and TRBJ1-1; tentative D call: TRBD1 (5 bases). CDR1 is LNHDA and CDR2 is SQIVND in the germline V gene (reference sequence). V was shortened by 3 bases and J by 6 bases, with 11 bases between the two germline ends. The CDR3 sequence is 13 residues long. CDR3 amino acids: CASSMEGIAEAFF. In DNA form, the CDR3 reads TGTGCCAGTAGTATGGAGGGGATCGCTGAAGCTTTCTTT.

Turning to this clone: The junction and the germline gene differ at one end; a read error may be behind it. V gene TRBV7-9 combines with J gene TRBJ1-2, with TRBD1 matching 8 bases. The CDR3 has 12 residues. Germline CDR1 and CDR2: SEHNR and FQNEAQ (reference sequence). The CDR3 DNA reads TGTGCCAGCAGCCGACTTGGACAGGGAATCCTCTTC. It specifies CASSRLGQGILF.